These 16 T cell receptor beta chains were all obtained from the same sample, sequenced in a study of monozygotic twins with inflammatory bowel disease. TCRdb re-called the 5' RACE reads and gives one entry per CDR3 protein, without DNA. Found here are approximately 300,000 distinct CDR3 sequences; the top ten clones hold roughly 5.2%. Sequencing was carried out using blood. The receptors originated from a human donor with ulcerative colitis or Crohn's disease, or a healthy co-twin of an affected twin (not recorded which).

The gene calls are TRBV19 and TRBJ2-3; TCRdb's D call of TRBD2 is untestable without DNA. Germline CDR1 is LNHDA and CDR2 is SQIVND (reference sequence). This CDR3 spans 14 amino acids. The CDR3 region is CASSIPGGEDTQYF.

This chain joins TRBV5-1 and TRBJ1-1. The CDR3 has 13 residues. Germline V CDR1 and CDR2: SGHRS, YFSETQ. CDR3: CASGTLRNTEAFF.

The chain uses TRBV20-1 and TRBJ2-1; the D gene TCRdb calls, TRBD1, cannot be checked with no DNA. From germline, CDR1 is DFQATT and CDR2 SNEGSKA (reference sequence). CDR3 length equals 14 residues. CDR3 sequence reads: CSARDTAGLVEQFF.

The chain employs TRBV2 and TRBJ2-3; TCRdb selects TRBD1, and the lack of DNA leaves this call unchecked. The CDR3 extends over 15 amino acids. Germline loops: CDR1 SNHLY, CDR2 FYNNEI. The CDR3 spells CASSGGGYFTDTQYF. The entire variable domain, with the rest obtained from reference TRBV2 and TRBJ2-3, is as follows: EPEVTQTPSHQVTQMGQEVILRCVPISNHLYFYWYRQILGQKVEFLVSFYNNEISEKSEIFDDQFSVERPDGSNFTLKIRSTKLEDSAMYFCASSGGGYFTDTQYFGPGTRLTVL.

The rearrangement links TRBV28 to TRBJ1-3. The germline V gene encodes CDR1 MDHEN and CDR2 SYDVKM. The CDR3 has 15 residues. The CDR3 sequence: CASSFGWISGNTIYF.

The rearrangement links TRBV18 to TRBJ2-6. The CDR3 contains 15 residues. Germline V CDR1 and CDR2: KGHSH, LQKENI. CDR3 sequence: CASSPPNSGANVLTF.

The chain joins TRBV30 to TRBJ2-7; the TCRdb D gene call, TRBD1, has no DNA to confirm it. The CDR3 covers 15 residues. From germline, CDR1 is GTSNPN and CDR2 SVGIG (reference sequence). The CDR3: CAWGHRDRARFEQYF.

The chain recombines TRBV20-1 with TRBJ2-3; TCRdb reports TRBD2, a call that lacks DNA to check it against. Germline V lookup: CDR1 DFQATT, CDR2 SNEGSKA (reference sequence). The CDR3 is 14 residues long. CDR3 region: CSARRGVSTDTQYF.

V gene TRBV19 combines with J gene TRBJ1-5; TCRdb's D call, TRBD1, is unchecked because there is no DNA. The CDR3 spans 15 residues. From germline, CDR1 is LNHDA and CDR2 SQIVND (reference sequence). CDR3 sequence: CASSPGTDSNQPQHF.

The V and J genes are TRBV6-1 and TRBJ2-1; TCRdb reports TRBD1, a call that lacks DNA to check it against. The length of the CDR3 is 14 residues. CDR1 and CDR2 from the germline V gene are MNHNS and SASEGT. The CDR3 is CASSHRVSYNEQFF.

This sequence joins TRBV5-1 and TRBJ1-1. There are 13 residues in the CDR3. The germline CDR1 and CDR2 sequences are SGHRS and YFSETQ. CDR3 protein: CASSLRENTEAFF. The full variable domain, in which reference TRBV5-1 and TRBJ1-1 provide the parts outside the CDR3, is KAGVTQTPRYLIKTRGQQVTLSCSPISGHRSVSWYQQTPGQGLQFLFEYFSETQRNKGNFPGRFSGRQFSNSRSEMNVSTLELGDSALYLCASSLRENTEAFFGQGTRLTVV.

The genes are TRBV7-9 and TRBJ1-1; TCRdb reports TRBD1, a call that lacks DNA to check it against. The germline V gene has CDR1 SEHNR and CDR2 FQNEAQ (reference sequence). CDR3 length: 17 residues. The CDR3 loop is CASREDRGSGGNTEAFF.

This chain joins TRBV27 and TRBJ1-5; the D gene TCRdb calls, TRBD1, cannot be checked with no DNA. Germline V gene data show CDR1 as MNHEY and CDR2 as SMNVEV (reference sequence). CDR3 length: 17 amino acids. The CDR3 region is CASSRRGGYYSNQPQHF.

The genes are TRBV20-1 and TRBJ2-1; there is no DNA to check the TCRdb D call of TRBD1. CDR1 DFQATT and CDR2 SNEGSKA come from the germline V gene (reference sequence). This CDR3 spans 16 amino acids. This CDR3 reads CSASPRKGGVYNEQFF.

The V gene is TRBV6-1, the J gene TRBJ2-2; TCRdb picks TRBD2, but there is no DNA to check that call. This CDR3 is 15 amino acids long. The germline gives CDR1 MNHNS, CDR2 SASEGT. The CDR3 is CASSELAANTGELFF.

The V and J genes are TRBV5-4 and TRBJ2-3; with no DNA, the TCRdb D assignment of TRBD1 cannot be verified. This CDR3 has 16 residues. From germline, CDR1 is SGHNT and CDR2 YYREEE (reference sequence). CDR3 loop: CASSPPPGGSTDTQYF.